This TCR beta chain was sequenced in a study of cytomegalovirus exposure and HLA in healthy donors. Findings of the study overall: Researchers had no immune exposure information except CMV serostatus available.

V lost 4 bases to trimming and J lost 5 bases; unmatched junction nucleotides: 7. From germline, CDR1 is MNHEY and CDR2 SMNVEV (reference sequence). The CDR3 spans 16 residues. Of note for this clone: Antigen unknown.

PCR primers comprised 60 Vbeta and 13 Jbeta primers. Sequencing was performed with immunoSEQ multiplex PCR; in TCRdb, only in-frame clones are kept and a portion is missing. Its listing shows about 110,000 clones. The chain joins TRBV27 to TRBJ2-7; 14 bases are shared with TRBD2. Material: PBMCs. The receptor's source is a man aged 35 to 55 in good health and CMV-seropositive. The CDR3 DNA sequence: TGTGCCAGCAGTTCTAGACTAGCGGGAGGGATCCACGAGCAGTACTTC. Its translation is CASSSRLAGGIHEQYF.